Listed below are T cell receptor beta chains from one sample, sequenced in a study of blood T cells in healthy people across ages. In TCRdb, the 5' RACE reads were re-called with MiXCR into one record per CDR3 protein. The repertoire consists of under 2,000,000 distinct CDR3 sequences, with 40% to 55% occurring once and the leading ten covering 2.1%. Sequencing was done on a sample of blood. The receptor source for this set is a woman between 40 and 55 years old in good health. Both conserved end residues are part of each CDR3. The D gene is left open where the match is weak. Clone size is given for some rows only: seen once, a few or many times, or a class if the clone is expanded.

TRBD1	TRBV7-2	TRBJ2-1	NA	TGTGCCAGCAGCTTCCCGACAGGGGACAATGAGCAGTTCTTC	CASSFPTGDNEQFF
TRBD2	TRBV12-3/TRBV12-4	TRBJ2-1	NA	TGTGCCAGCAGTTTACGACTAGCGGGGGGGCGGTTCTTC	CASSLRLAGGRFF
TRBD1	TRBV6-6	TRBJ2-7	NA	TGTGCCGGCAGTTACTCGCGACAGGGGGTCCACGAGCAGTACTTC	CAGSYSRQGVHEQYF
NA	TRBV6-5	TRBJ2-5	NA	TGTGCCAGCAGCAACTCTAAAGGTACCGCGGGGTACTTC	CASSNSKGTAGYF
NA	TRBV27	TRBJ2-7	NA	TGTGCCAGCAGTTTATCCAGGATCTCCTACGAGCAGTACTTC	CASSLSRISYEQYF
NA	TRBV4-1	TRBJ2-7	NA	TGCGCCAGCAGCCATTACTTCGGCGGGGGCCTCAATGAGCAGTACTTC	CASSHYFGGGLNEQYF
NA	TRBV6-2/TRBV6-3	TRBJ2-7	many	TGTGCCAGCAGTTACTCGACGGCATCCTACGAGCAGTACTTC	CASSYSTASYEQYF
NA	TRBV4-3	TRBJ2-1	few	TGCGCCAGCAGCCAAGATTCAGGATTCGAGCGGTTCTTC	CASSQDSGFERFF
TRBD1	TRBV13	TRBJ2-5	NA	TGTGCCAGCAGCCCGCCTGACAGGGGCAGAGAGACCCAGTACTTC	CASSPPDRGRETQYF
NA	TRBV25-1	TRBJ2-7	NA	TGTGCCAGCAGTGAATTTGGCGGGAAGCTTCCGGGGGAGCAGTACTTC	CASSEFGGKLPGEQYF